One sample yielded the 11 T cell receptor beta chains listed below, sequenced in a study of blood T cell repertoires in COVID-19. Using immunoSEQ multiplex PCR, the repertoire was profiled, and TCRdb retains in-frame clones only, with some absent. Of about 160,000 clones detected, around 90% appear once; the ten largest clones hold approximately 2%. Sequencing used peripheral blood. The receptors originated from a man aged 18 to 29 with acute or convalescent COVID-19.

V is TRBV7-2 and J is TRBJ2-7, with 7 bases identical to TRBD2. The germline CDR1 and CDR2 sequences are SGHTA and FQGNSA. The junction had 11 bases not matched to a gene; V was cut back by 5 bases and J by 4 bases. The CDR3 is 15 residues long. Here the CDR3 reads CASSPLPGGRYEQYF. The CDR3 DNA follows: TGTGCCAGCAGCCCTCTACCGGGGGGTCGATACGAGCAGTACTTC.

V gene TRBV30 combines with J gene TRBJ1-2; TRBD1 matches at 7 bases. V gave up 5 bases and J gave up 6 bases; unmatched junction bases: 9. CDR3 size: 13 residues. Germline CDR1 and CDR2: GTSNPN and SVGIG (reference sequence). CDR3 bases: TGTGCCTGGCAGGGGGAAAGAGTTGATGGCTACACCTTC. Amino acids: CAWQGERVDGYTF.

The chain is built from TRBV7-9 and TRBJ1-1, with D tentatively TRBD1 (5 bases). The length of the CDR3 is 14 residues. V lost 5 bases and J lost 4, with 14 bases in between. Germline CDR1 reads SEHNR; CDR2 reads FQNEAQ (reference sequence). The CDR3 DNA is TGTGCCAGCAGCCCCTCGGGGGGAGGCACTGAAGCTTTCTTT. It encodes CASSPSGGGTEAFF.

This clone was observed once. CDR3 nucleotides: TGTGCCAGCAGCCAAGGGGGGGGGTCGCAACTAGCTAATGAAAAACTGTTTTTT. Its translation is CASSQGGGSQLANEKLFF. The chain employs TRBV4-2 and TRBJ1-4; D is possibly TRBD1 (5 bases). Germline-derived CDR1 and CDR2 are LGHNA and YNFKEQ. The CDR3 has 18 amino acids. The germline V and J ends were trimmed by 1 base and 3 bases, with 18 bases remaining between them.

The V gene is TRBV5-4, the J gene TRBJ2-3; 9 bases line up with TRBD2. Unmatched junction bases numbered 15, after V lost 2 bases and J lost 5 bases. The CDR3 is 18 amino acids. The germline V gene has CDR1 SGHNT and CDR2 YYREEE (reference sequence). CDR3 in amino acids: CASSFERGAMAPGDTQYF. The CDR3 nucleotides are TGTGCCAGCAGCTTCGAGCGGGGGGCCATGGCTCCGGGAGATACGCAGTATTTT.

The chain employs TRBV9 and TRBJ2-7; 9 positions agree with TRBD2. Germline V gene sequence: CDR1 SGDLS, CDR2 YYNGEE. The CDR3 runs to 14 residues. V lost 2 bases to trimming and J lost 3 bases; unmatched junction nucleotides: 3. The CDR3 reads CASSVSGGHYEQYF. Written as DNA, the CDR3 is TGTGCCAGCAGCGTTAGCGGGGGACACTACGAGCAGTACTTC.

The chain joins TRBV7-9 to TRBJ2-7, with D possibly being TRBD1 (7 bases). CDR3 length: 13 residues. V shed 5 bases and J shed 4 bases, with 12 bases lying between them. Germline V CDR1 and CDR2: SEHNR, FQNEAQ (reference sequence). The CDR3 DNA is TGTGCCAGCAGCGCGCGGGACAGTTACGAGCAGTACTTC. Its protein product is CASSARDSYEQYF.

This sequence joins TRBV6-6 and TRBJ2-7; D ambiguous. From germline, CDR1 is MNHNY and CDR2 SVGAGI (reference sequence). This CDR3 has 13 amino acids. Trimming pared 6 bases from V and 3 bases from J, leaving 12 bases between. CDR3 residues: CASSNWADYEQYF. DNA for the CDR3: TGTGCCAGCAGCAACTGGGCAGACTACGAGCAGTACTTC.

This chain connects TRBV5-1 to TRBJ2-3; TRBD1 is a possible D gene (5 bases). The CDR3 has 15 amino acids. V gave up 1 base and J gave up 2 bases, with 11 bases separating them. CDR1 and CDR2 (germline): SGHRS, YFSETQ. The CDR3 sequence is CASSLTGGTTDTQYF. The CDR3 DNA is TGCGCCAGCAGCTTGACAGGCGGAACCACAGATACGCAGTATTTT.

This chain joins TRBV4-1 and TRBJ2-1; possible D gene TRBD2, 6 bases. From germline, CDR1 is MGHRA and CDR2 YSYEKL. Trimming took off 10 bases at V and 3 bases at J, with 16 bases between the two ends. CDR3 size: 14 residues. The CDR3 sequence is CATAPGTLYNEQFF. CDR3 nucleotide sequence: TGCGCCACCGCTCCAGGGACTCTCTACAATGAGCAGTTCTTC.

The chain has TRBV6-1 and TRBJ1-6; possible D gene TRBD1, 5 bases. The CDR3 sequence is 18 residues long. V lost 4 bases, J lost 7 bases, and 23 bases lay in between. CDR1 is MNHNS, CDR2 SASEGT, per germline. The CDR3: CASSAQEGYSGWNSPLHF. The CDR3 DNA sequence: TGTGCCAGCAGTGCCCAGGAGGGGTATAGTGGCTGGAATTCACCCCTCCACTTT.